The 23 T cell receptor beta chains presented below share a single source sample, sequenced in a study of Ad26.COV2.S vaccination and SARS-CoV-2 variants. The method was immunoSEQ multiplex PCR; TCRdb's version includes in-frame clones alone and lacks a portion of them. The sample lists under 150,000 clones; more than 80% were seen once. Source: peripheral blood, taken after recovery from COVID-19. The receptors shown here come from a human donor who had recovered from COVID-19.

V and J are TRBV29-1 and TRBJ1-6; 9 nucleotides agree with TRBD1. The CDR3 has 13 amino acids. V trimming: 5 bases; J trimming: 7 bases; junction bases outside the gene matches: 3. CDR1 is SQVTM, CDR2 ANQGSEA, per germline. DNA of the CDR3: TGCAGCGTTAAACAGGGGGCCAATTCACCCCTCCACTTT. Its translation: CSVKQGANSPLHF.

With regard to this clone: Other DNA sequences in the sample encode the same CDR3. The chain has TRBV2 and TRBJ2-7; D remains unclear. V lost 4 bases and J 1 base, leaving 2 bases between the germline ends. In germline, CDR1 is SNHLY, CDR2 FYNNEI. The CDR3 runs to 11 residues. CDR3 in DNA: TGTGCCAGCAGTGGATCCTACGAGCAGTACTTC. It specifies CASSGSYEQYF.

The V and J genes are TRBV6-2 or TRBV6-3 and TRBJ1-5; the match to TRBD1 covers 7 bases. Germline lookup yields CDR1 MNHEY and CDR2 SVGEGT. V lost 2 bases to trimming and J lost 0 bases; unmatched junction nucleotides: 10. The CDR3 has 18 residues. The CDR3 bases are TGTGCCAGCAGTTACCGGCGCAGGGGGGTAAATAGCAATCAGCCCCAGCATTTT. Translating gives CASSYRRRGVNSNQPQHF.

This chain connects TRBV10-3 to TRBJ1-5; tentatively, D is TRBD1 (5 bases). The CDR3 contains 14 residues. Germline-derived CDR1 and CDR2 are ENHRY and SYGVKD. With 3 bases removed from V and 7 bases from J, the gap between germline ends came to 13 bases. The CDR3 reads CAISDRQGGQPQHF. The CDR3 DNA sequence: TGTGCCATCAGTGATAGGCAGGGTGGACAGCCCCAGCATTTT.

Comments on this clone: Other DNA variants within this sample encode the same CDR3. The chain is built from TRBV4-3 and TRBJ2-2; D unclear. The CDR3 runs 15 residues. In germline, CDR1 is LGHNA, CDR2 YSLEER. The V end lost 0 bases, the J end lost 0 bases, and 5 bases lay between the germline ends. CDR3 loop: CASSQDRANTGELFF. The CDR3 DNA reads as TGCGCCAGCAGCCAAGATCGTGCGAACACCGGGGAGCTGTTTTTT.

The chain joins TRBV30 to TRBJ2-2; D may be TRBD1 (6 bases). The CDR3 runs 16 residues. Deletions cut 0 bases from V and 3 bases from J, with 14 bases between. Germline V CDR1 and CDR2: GTSNPN, SVGIG (reference sequence). The CDR3 nucleotides are TGTGCCTGGAGTGTACGCGGCAGGGGAGACACCGGGGAGCTGTTTTTT. Amino acid sequence: CAWSVRGRGDTGELFF.

V is TRBV29-1 and J is TRBJ2-7; 8 bases map to TRBD1. With V trimmed by 4 bases and J by 3 bases, 11 bases remained unmatched. This CDR3 spans 15 amino acids. CDR1 and CDR2 (germline): SQVTM, ANQGSEA. CDR3 in amino acids: CSVALEDRGLYEQYF. The CDR3 DNA follows: TGCAGCGTTGCTTTAGAAGACAGGGGCCTCTACGAGCAGTACTTC.

The V call is TRBV7-2, the J call TRBJ2-3; TRBD1 matches at 8 bases. Germline CDR1 and CDR2: SGHTA and FQGNSA. The CDR3 length is 14 residues. J lost 5 bases, V lost 4 bases, and 5 bases had no gene match. The CDR3 reads CASSSQGAGDTQYF. CDR3 coding DNA: TGTGCCAGCAGCTCCCAGGGGGCTGGAGATACGCAGTATTTT.

The rearrangement joins TRBV13 to TRBJ2-7; TRBD2 agrees at 10 bases. The CDR3 contains 14 residues. The germline V gene has CDR1 PRHDT and CDR2 FYEKMQ (reference sequence). The V segment lost 7 bases and the J segment 5 bases; nucleotides outside the gene matches: 8. This CDR3 is CASTNSGGINEQYF. The CDR3 bases are TGTGCCAGCACCAATAGCGGGGGGATCAACGAGCAGTACTTC.

The rearrangement links TRBV2 to TRBJ2-7, with D unresolved. This CDR3 spans 13 amino acids. Between the trimmed V and J ends, which lost 6 bases and 7 bases, there was a span of 16 bases. CDR1 is SNHLY, CDR2 FYNNEI, per germline. The CDR3 spells CASSPRTLGEQYF. As DNA, the CDR3 is TGTGCCAGCAGCCCCCGGACCCTGGGGGAGCAGTACTTC.

The genes are TRBV4-1 and TRBJ2-6; D is undetermined. Germline V gives CDR1 MGHRA, CDR2 YSYEKL. Trimming removed 2 bases from V and 1 base from J, with 0 bases in between. This CDR3 has 13 residues. The CDR3 sequence is CASSQSGANVLTF. The CDR3, as DNA: TGCGCCAGCAGCCAATCTGGGGCCAACGTCCTGACTTTC.

The chain has TRBV5-1 and TRBJ1-6; D unclear. The CDR3 covers 16 residues. The germline V gene encodes CDR1 SGHRS and CDR2 YFSETQ. Trimming removed 0 bases at V and 3 bases at J, with 10 bases between. The CDR3 nucleotides read TGCGCCAGCAGCTTGGCCCCACTCCGCTATAATTCACCCCTCCACTTT. This codes for CASSLAPLRYNSPLHF.

The chain combines TRBV30 with TRBJ2-3; TRBD2 agrees at 14 bases. The V gene's germline CDR1 is GTSNPN and CDR2 SVGIG (reference sequence). The CDR3 has 15 residues. Trimming removed 2 bases from V and 5 bases from J; junction bases left unmatched: 3. The CDR3 DNA sequence: TGTGCCTGGAGTAGGGGACTAGCGGGGGAAGATACGCAGTATTTT. Protein sequence: CAWSRGLAGEDTQYF.

The chain couples TRBV6-2 or TRBV6-3 to TRBJ1-1; D call uncertain. Germline-derived CDR1 and CDR2 are MNHEY and SVGEGT. V shed 4 bases and J shed 5 bases, with 8 bases lying between them. The length of the CDR3 is 12 residues. DNA of the CDR3: TGTGCCAGCAGTTTCGGCGAGACTGAAGCTTTCTTT. This gives the protein CASSFGETEAFF.

The J gene is TRBJ1-1, the V gene TRBV11-2; the D is unclear. Germline V gene data show CDR1 as SGHAT and CDR2 as FQNNGV. There are 13 residues in the CDR3. V was shortened by 5 bases and J by 2 bases, with 9 bases between the two germline ends. CDR3 sequence: CASSRGVNTEAFF. CDR3 bases: TGTGCCAGCAGCCGAGGAGTAAACACTGAAGCTTTCTTT.

This rearrangement joins TRBV7-9 to TRBJ1-4; no definite D call. The CDR3 spans 16 residues. The V gene's germline CDR1 is SEHNR and CDR2 FQNEAQ (reference sequence). V shed 5 bases and J shed 7 bases, with 20 bases lying between them. The CDR3 reads CASSLTIGRTGEKLFF. CDR3 DNA sequence: TGTGCCAGCAGCCTGACAATTGGTCGGACGGGTGAAAAACTGTTTTTT. Full variable domain (rest looked up from reference TRBV7-9 and TRBJ1-4): DTGVSQNPRHKITKRGQNVTFRCDPISEHNRLYWYRQTLGQGPEFLTYFQNEAQLEKSRLLSDRFSAERPKGSFSTLEIQRTEQGDSAMYLCASSLTIGRTGEKLFFGSGTQLSVL.

The chain joins TRBV2 to TRBJ2-2, with D maybe TRBD1 (5 bases). Germline CDR1 is SNHLY and CDR2 is FYNNEI. V was shortened by 7 bases and J by 2 bases, with 17 bases between the two germline ends. The CDR3 is 16 amino acids. The CDR3 is CASTYNGQDNTGELFF. The CDR3 region has the DNA TGTGCCAGCACCTATAACGGACAAGACAACACCGGGGAGCTGTTTTTT.

The chain has TRBV10-2 and TRBJ2-7; 7 bases are a match to TRBD1. Germline V lookup: CDR1 WSHSY, CDR2 SAAADI. The CDR3 has 15 amino acids. The junction had 9 bases not matched to a gene; V was cut back by 4 bases and J by 3 bases. The CDR3 coding sequence is TGCGCCAGCAGTGCCTATCTGGGACAGAACTACGAGCAGTACTTC. Translating gives CASSAYLGQNYEQYF.

The V call is TRBV10-2, the J call TRBJ1-6, with unresolved D. With 2 bases removed from V and 10 bases from J, the gap between germline ends came to 18 bases. The length of the CDR3 is 16 residues. In germline, CDR1 is WSHSY, CDR2 SAAADI. The DNA for the CDR3 is TGCGCCAGCAGTGAGCCACTTGGTGATTTGGGGTCACCCCTCCACTTT. It is translated as CASSEPLGDLGSPLHF.

A word on this clone: A junction end diverges from the germline sequence, so it may reflect a read error. The chain recombines TRBV7-7 with TRBJ2-3; 7 nucleotides line up with TRBD2. From germline, CDR1 is SSHAT and CDR2 FNYEAQ (reference sequence). The CDR3 length is 15 residues. CDR3: CASSLESGGTDTQYF. For the CDR3, the DNA is TGTGCTAGCAGCTTAGAGTCCGGGGGGACAGATACGCAGTATTTT.

With respect to this clone: At one of its ends the junction is not consistent with the germline gene, which may arise from a read error. The rearrangement joins TRBV24-1 to TRBJ1-1; D is unclear. The CDR3 is 13 residues long. Germline CDR1 reads KGHDR; CDR2 reads SFDVKD. CDR3 coding DNA: TGTGCCACCAGTGATTCCCTGAAGACTGAAGCTTTCTTT. It codes for CATSDSLKTEAFF.

This clone came up once. In the same sample, other DNA sequences code for this CDR3. This chain connects TRBV9 to TRBJ2-5; 8 positions agree with TRBD2. The CDR3 totals 16 residues. Trimming took 1 base from V and 1 from J; bases not matched to a gene: 6. Germline V gene data show CDR1 as SGDLS and CDR2 as YYNGEE. CDR3 sequence: CASSVRGSGVQETQYF. CDR3 DNA sequence: TGTGCCAGCAGCGTAAGAGGTAGCGGGGTCCAAGAGACCCAGTACTTC.

The chain combines TRBV4-3 with TRBJ2-2; D unclear. V was trimmed by 1 base and J by 1 base, leaving 4 bases between them. The CDR3 spans 14 residues. Germline loops: CDR1 LGHNA, CDR2 YSLEER. In DNA form, the CDR3 reads TGCGCCAGCAGCCAAGCCCAGAACACCGGGGAGCTGTTTTTT. Translation gives CASSQAQNTGELFF.